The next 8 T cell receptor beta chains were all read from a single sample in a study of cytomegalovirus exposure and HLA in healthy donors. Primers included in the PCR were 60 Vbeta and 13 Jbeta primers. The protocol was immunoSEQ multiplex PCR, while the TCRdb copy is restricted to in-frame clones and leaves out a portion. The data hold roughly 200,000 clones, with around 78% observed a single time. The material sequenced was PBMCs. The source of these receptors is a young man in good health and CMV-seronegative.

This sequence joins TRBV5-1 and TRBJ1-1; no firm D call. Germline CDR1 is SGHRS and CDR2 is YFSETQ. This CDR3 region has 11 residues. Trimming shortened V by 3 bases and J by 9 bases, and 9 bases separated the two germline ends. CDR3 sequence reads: CASSYGEKAFF. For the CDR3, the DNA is TGCGCCAGCAGCTACGGAGAGAAAGCTTTCTTT.

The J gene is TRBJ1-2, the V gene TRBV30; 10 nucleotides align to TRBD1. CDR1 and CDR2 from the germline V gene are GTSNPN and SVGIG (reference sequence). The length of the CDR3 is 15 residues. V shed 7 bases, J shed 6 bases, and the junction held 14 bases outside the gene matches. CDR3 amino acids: CAYWTGGLLRDGYTF. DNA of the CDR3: TGTGCCTACTGGACAGGGGGTTTGCTACGCGATGGCTACACCTTC.

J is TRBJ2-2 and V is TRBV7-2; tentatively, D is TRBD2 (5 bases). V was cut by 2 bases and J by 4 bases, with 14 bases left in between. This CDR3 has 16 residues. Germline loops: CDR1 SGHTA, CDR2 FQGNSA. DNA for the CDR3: TGTGCCAGCAGCTTATCGGTAGCGTGGACCACCGGGGAGCTGTTTTTT. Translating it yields CASSLSVAWTTGELFF.

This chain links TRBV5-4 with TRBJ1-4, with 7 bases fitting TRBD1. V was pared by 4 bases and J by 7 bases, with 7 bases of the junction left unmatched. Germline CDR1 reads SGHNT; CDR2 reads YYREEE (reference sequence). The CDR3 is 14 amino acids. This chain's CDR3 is CASSPRTGPEKLFF. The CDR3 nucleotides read TGTGCCAGCAGCCCAAGGACAGGCCCTGAAAAACTGTTTTTT. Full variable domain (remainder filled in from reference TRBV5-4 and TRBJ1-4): ETGVTQSPTHLIKTRGQQVTLRCSSQSGHNTVSWYQQALGQGPQFIFQYYREEENGRGNFPPRFSGLQFPNYSSELNVNALELDDSALYLCASSPRTGPEKLFFGSGTQLSVL.

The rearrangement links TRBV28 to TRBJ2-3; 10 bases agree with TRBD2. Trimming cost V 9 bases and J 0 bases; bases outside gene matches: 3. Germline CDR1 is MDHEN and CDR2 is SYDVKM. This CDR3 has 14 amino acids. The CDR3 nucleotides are TGTGCCAGTTTGACTAGCGGGAGCACAGATACGCAGTATTTT. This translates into CASLTSGSTDTQYF.

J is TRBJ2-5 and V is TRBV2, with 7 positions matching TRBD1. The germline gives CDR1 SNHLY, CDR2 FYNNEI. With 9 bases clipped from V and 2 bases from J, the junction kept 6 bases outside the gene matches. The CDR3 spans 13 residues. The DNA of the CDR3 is TGTGCCAGTCGGGACAGCTTACAAGAGACCCAGTACTTC. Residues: CASRDSLQETQYF.

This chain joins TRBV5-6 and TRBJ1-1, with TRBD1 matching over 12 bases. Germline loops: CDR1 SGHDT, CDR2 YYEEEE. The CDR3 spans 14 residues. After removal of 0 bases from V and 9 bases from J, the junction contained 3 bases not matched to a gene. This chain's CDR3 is CASSLGDRGRKAFF. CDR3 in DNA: TGTGCCAGCAGCTTGGGGGACAGGGGGCGGAAAGCTTTCTTT.

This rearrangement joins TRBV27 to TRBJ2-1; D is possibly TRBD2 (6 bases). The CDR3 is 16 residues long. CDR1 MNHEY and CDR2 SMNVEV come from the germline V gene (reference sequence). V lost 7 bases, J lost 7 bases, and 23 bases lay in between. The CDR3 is CASTYGSGPNTNEQFF. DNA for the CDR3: TGTGCCAGCACGTATGGTAGCGGACCAAATACGAATGAGCAGTTCTTC.